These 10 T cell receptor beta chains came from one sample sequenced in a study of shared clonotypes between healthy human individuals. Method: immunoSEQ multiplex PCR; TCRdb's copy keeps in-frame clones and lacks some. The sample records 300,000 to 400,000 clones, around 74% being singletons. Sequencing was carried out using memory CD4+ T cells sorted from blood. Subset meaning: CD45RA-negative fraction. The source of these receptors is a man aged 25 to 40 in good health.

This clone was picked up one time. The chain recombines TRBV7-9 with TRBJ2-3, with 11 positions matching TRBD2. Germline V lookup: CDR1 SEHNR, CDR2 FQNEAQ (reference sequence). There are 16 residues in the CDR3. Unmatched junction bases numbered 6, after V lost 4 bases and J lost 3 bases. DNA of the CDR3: TGTGCCAGCAGCTCACTTAGCGGGAGGGGGACAGATACGCAGTATTTT. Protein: CASSSLSGRGTDTQYF.

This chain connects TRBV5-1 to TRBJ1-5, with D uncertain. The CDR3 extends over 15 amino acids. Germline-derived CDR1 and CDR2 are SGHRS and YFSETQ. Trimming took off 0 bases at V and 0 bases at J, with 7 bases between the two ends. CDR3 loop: CASSLGINSNQPQHF. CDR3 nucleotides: TGCGCCAGCAGCTTGGGGATTAATAGCAATCAGCCCCAGCATTTT.

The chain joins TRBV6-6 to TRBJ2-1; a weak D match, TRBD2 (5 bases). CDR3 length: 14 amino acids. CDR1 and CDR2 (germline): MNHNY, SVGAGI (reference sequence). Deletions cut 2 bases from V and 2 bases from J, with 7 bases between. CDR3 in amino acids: CASSYGSPYNEQFF. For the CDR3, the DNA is TGTGCCAGCAGTTACGGGAGTCCCTACAATGAGCAGTTCTTC.

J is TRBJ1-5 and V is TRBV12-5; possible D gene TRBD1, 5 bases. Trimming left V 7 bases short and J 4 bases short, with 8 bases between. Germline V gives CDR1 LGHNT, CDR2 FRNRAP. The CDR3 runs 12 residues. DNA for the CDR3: TGTGCTAGTGCCCGGGGGAATCAGCCCCAGCATTTT. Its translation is CASARGNQPQHF.

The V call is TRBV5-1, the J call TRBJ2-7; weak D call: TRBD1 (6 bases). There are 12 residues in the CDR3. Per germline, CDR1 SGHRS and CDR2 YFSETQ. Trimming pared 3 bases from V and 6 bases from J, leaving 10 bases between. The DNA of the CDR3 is TGCGCCAGCAGCTGGCAGGGGTCCGAGCAGTACTTC. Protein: CASSWQGSEQYF.

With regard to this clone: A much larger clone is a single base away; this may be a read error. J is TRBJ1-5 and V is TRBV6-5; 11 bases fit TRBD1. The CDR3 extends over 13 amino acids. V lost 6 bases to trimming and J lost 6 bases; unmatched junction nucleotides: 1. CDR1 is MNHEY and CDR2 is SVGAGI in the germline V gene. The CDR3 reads CASRGTGGQPQHF. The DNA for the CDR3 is TGTGCCAGCAGGGGGACAGGGGGTCAGCCCCAGCATTTT.

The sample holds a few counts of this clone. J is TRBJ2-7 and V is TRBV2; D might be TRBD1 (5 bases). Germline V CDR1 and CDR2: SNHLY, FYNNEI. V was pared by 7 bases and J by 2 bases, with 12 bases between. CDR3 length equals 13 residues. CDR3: CASTADRTYEQYF. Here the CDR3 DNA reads TGTGCCAGCACCGCAGACAGAACCTACGAGCAGTACTTC.

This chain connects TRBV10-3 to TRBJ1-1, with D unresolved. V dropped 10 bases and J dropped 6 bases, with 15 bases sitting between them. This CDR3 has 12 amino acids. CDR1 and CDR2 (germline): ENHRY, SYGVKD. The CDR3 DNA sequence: TGTGCCACCAGCCGGGTGGGCGCTGAAGCTTTCTTT. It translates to CATSRVGAEAFF.

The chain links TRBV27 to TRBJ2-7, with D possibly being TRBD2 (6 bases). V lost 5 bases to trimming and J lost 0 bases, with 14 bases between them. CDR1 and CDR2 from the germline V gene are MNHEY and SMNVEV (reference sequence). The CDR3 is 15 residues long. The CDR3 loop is CASSGSGVISYEQYF. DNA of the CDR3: TGTGCCAGCAGTGGCTCGGGGGTTATCTCCTACGAGCAGTACTTC.

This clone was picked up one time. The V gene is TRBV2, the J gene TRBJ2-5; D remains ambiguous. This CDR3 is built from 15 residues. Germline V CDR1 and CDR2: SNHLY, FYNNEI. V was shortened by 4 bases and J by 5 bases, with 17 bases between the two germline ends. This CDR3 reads CASSARALKGETQYF. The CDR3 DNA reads TGTGCCAGCAGTGCCCGAGCCTTAAAAGGCGAGACCCAGTACTTC.